This is a list of T cell receptor beta chains from one sample in a study of blood T cell repertoires in COVID-19. Using immunoSEQ multiplex PCR, the repertoire was profiled, and TCRdb retains in-frame clones only, with some absent. The data show nearly 300,000 clones, with roughly 83% seen just once and more than 1.1% held by the top ten. The specimen was peripheral blood. Receptor source: a human donor with COVID-19, enrolled during active disease. The donor label of this sample is uncertain. Both conserved end residues are part of each CDR3. D genes are given only for firm matches. For some rows the clone size is stated as once, few or many, or as a class when expanded; others skip it.

d_call	clone_size	v_call	cdr3_length	j_call	cdr3_aa	cdr3_nt
TRBD1	few	TRBV19	15	TRBJ1-6	CASSAGQGLGSPLHF	TGTGCCAGTAGCGCGGGACAGGGGTTGGGTTCACCCCTCCACTTT
NA	NA	TRBV18	13	TRBJ2-5	CASSPGQQETQYF	TGTGCCAGCTCACCAGGACAGCAAGAGACCCAGTACTTC
TRBD1	NA	TRBV3-1/TRBV3-2	15	TRBJ1-1	CASSHGTGGNTEAFF	TGTGCCAGCAGCCACGGGACAGGGGGTAACACTGAAGCTTTCTTT
TRBD2	NA	TRBV6-1	19	TRBJ2-3	CASSETPGLAGGITDTQYF	TGTGCCAGCAGTGAAACCCCGGGACTAGCGGGAGGAATCACAGATACGCAGTATTTT
NA	NA	TRBV5-6	13	TRBJ1-4	CASSSGSGEKLFF	TGTGCCAGCAGCTCTGGTAGTGGTGAAAAACTGTTTTTT
TRBD2	NA	TRBV27	16	TRBJ2-1	CASSVASGRSNNEQFF	TGTGCCAGCAGTGTAGCTAGCGGGAGAAGCAACAATGAGCAGTTCTTC
TRBD2	NA	TRBV10-1	15	TRBJ2-5	CASSDAAGGQETQYF	TGCGCCAGCAGTGATGCGGCGGGGGGTCAAGAGACCCAGTACTTC
TRBD2	NA	TRBV3-1/TRBV3-2	16	TRBJ2-1	CASSQEIAGGLGEQFF	TGTGCCAGCAGCCAAGAAATAGCGGGAGGGCTCGGTGAGCAGTTCTTC
TRBD1	NA	TRBV2	14	TRBJ2-1	CASNRDRRDNEQFF	TGTGCCAGCAACCGGGACAGGCGCGACAATGAGCAGTTCTTC
TRBD1	NA	TRBV28	15	TRBJ1-2	CASSPGGRGFYGYTF	TGTGCCAGCAGTCCAGGGGGCAGGGGATTCTATGGCTACACCTTC
TRBD2	NA	TRBV29-1	13	TRBJ2-7	CSARTSGSYEQYF	TGCAGCGCACGGACTAGCGGGAGCTACGAGCAGTACTTC
NA	few	TRBV3-1/TRBV3-2	13	TRBJ2-7	CASTSDSTYEQYF	TGTGCCAGCACCTCGGACAGCACCTACGAGCAGTACTTC
NA	NA	TRBV29-1	15	TRBJ1-1	CSTWEGRGIGTEAFF	TGCAGCACATGGGAGGGCAGGGGAATAGGGACTGAAGCTTTCTTT
NA	NA	TRBV5-8	14	TRBJ2-3	CASSPGSLADTQYF	TGTGCCAGCAGCCCCGGGTCCCTCGCAGATACGCAGTATTTT
TRBD2	NA	TRBV25-1	16	TRBJ2-5	CASSDPAGGKEETQYF	TGTGCCAGCAGTGACCCGGCGGGGGGCAAGGAGGAGACCCAGTACTTC
NA	NA	TRBV9	16	TRBJ2-1	CASSVAGGPSYNEQFF	TGTGCCAGCAGCGTAGCCGGCGGTCCCTCCTACAATGAGCAGTTCTTC
NA	NA	TRBV29-1	13	TRBJ2-7	CSVEATSSYEQYF	TGCAGCGTTGAAGCCACGAGCTCCTACGAGCAGTACTTC
NA	once	TRBV3-1/TRBV3-2	16	TRBJ1-3	CASSQEVGSGGNTIYF	TGTGCCAGCAGCCAAGAAGTCGGCTCGGGGGGAAACACCATATATTTT
NA	NA	TRBV5-1	14	TRBJ1-6	CASSSVPGGSPLHF	TGCGCCAGCAGCTCGGTTCCCGGAGGTTCACCCCTCCACTTT
NA	NA	TRBV5-1	15	TRBJ2-7	CASSSAPDSAYEQYF	TGCGCCAGCAGCTCCGCCCCAGACAGTGCCTACGAGCAGTACTTC
TRBD1	few	TRBV5-1	15	TRBJ2-3	CASSLSGQRTDTQYF	TGCGCCAGCAGCTTGTCGGGACAGCGCACAGATACGCAGTATTTT
TRBD1	many	TRBV9	13	TRBJ1-2	CASRGQGDYGYTF	TGTGCCAGCAGAGGACAGGGGGACTATGGCTACACCTTC
TRBD1	NA	TRBV6-5	14	TRBJ1-5	CASSPTGDNQPQHF	TGTGCCAGCAGCCCCACAGGGGACAATCAGCCCCAGCATTTT
TRBD1	NA	TRBV5-6	16	TRBJ1-2	CASSLGQGQLSYGYTF	TGTGCCAGCAGCTTGGGACAGGGCCAACTTAGCTATGGCTACACCTTC
NA	few	TRBV19	16	TRBJ2-1	CASSMVVGQGYNEQFF	TGTGCCAGTAGTATGGTGGTGGGGCAGGGATACAATGAGCAGTTCTTC
TRBD1	NA	TRBV6-6	15	TRBJ2-2	CASRMDRVGTGELFF	TGTGCCAGCAGAATGGACAGGGTTGGCACCGGGGAGCTGTTTTTT
TRBD2	NA	TRBV19	15	TRBJ2-1	CASSINPGGPYEQFF	TGTGCCAGTAGTATAAATCCGGGAGGGCCGTATGAGCAGTTCTTC
NA	once	TRBV27	15	TRBJ2-5	CASSLWAGRQETQYF	TGTGCCAGCAGTTTATGGGCAGGGCGACAAGAGACCCAGTACTTC
TRBD1	NA	TRBV11-3	14	TRBJ2-1	CASSRGRGLNEQFF	TGTGCCAGCAGCCGGGGCAGGGGGCTCAATGAGCAGTTCTTC
TRBD1	NA	TRBV28	15	TRBJ1-1	CASSFYGGRGAEAFF	TGTGCCAGCAGTTTCTACGGGGGCAGGGGGGCTGAAGCTTTCTTT
NA	NA	TRBV7-9	12	TRBJ1-2	CASSFGGYGYTF	TGTGCCAGCAGCTTCGGCGGCTATGGCTACACCTTC
TRBD2	NA	TRBV7-9	16	TRBJ2-3	CASSHTSGRAADTQYF	TGTGCCAGCAGCCACACTAGCGGGAGGGCCGCCGATACGCAGTATTTT
TRBD1	NA	TRBV4-1	15	TRBJ1-5	CASSQAAGGNQPQHF	TGCGCCAGCAGCCAAGCGGCAGGGGGGAATCAGCCCCAGCATTTT
TRBD2	once	TRBV3-1/TRBV3-2	16	TRBJ2-1	CASSTTSGRAVGEQFF	TGTGCCAGCAGCACGACTAGCGGGAGGGCGGTCGGTGAGCAGTTCTTC
TRBD1	NA	TRBV5-1	14	TRBJ1-1	CASDRETMNTEAFF	TGCGCCAGTGACAGGGAGACAATGAACACTGAAGCTTTCTTT
NA	once	TRBV19	14	TRBJ1-1	CASSMRGPNTEAFF	TGTGCCAGTAGTATGAGAGGCCCTAACACTGAAGCTTTCTTT
TRBD1	NA	TRBV7-9	14	TRBJ1-2	CASSLVRGKEGYTF	TGTGCCAGCAGCTTAGTCAGGGGGAAGGAGGGCTACACCTTC
NA	NA	TRBV28	16	TRBJ1-2	CASSSLGGGAWVGYTF	TGTGCCAGCAGTTCCCTGGGGGGGGGCGCTTGGGTTGGCTACACCTTC
NA	NA	TRBV9	15	TRBJ2-2	CASSVTGANTGELFF	TGTGCCAGCAGCGTAACGGGAGCGAACACCGGGGAGCTGTTTTTT
TRBD1	NA	TRBV19	14	TRBJ2-7	CASSIGQGIYEQYF	TGTGCCAGTAGTATAGGACAGGGAATCTACGAGCAGTACTTC
NA	NA	TRBV7-9	16	TRBJ1-2	CASSYFGQRTNYGYTF	TGTGCCAGCAGCTACTTCGGACAGAGAACTAACTATGGCTACACCTTC
TRBD2	once	TRBV11-3	18	TRBJ2-1	CARPNPPGLAGEGYEQFF	TGTGCCAGACCGAACCCGCCCGGGCTAGCGGGAGAGGGGTATGAGCAGTTCTTC
NA	few	TRBV30	11	TRBJ2-7	CALRRVYEQYF	TGTGCCCTCCGCCGGGTCTACGAGCAGTACTTC
TRBD1	NA	TRBV7-2	13	TRBJ1-5	CASTTDRDQPQHF	TGTGCCAGCACCACTGACAGGGACCAGCCCCAGCATTTT
NA	once	TRBV13	16	TRBJ1-1	CASRPGGQGRHTEAFF	TGTGCCAGCAGACCGGGCGGGCAGGGGCGACACACTGAAGCTTTCTTT
TRBD1	NA	TRBV19	14	TRBJ1-5	CASSTRTGGQPQHF	TGTGCCAGTAGTACACGGACAGGGGGTCAGCCCCAGCATTTT
NA	NA	TRBV7-9	18	TRBJ2-1	CASSLRALGAVRNNEQFF	TGTGCCAGCAGCTTAAGGGCTCTGGGGGCTGTGAGGAACAATGAGCAGTTCTTC
TRBD1	NA	TRBV6-5	14	TRBJ1-2	CASSLRQGNYGYTF	TGTGCCAGCAGTTTAAGACAGGGGAACTATGGCTACACCTTC
TRBD1	few	TRBV12-3/TRBV12-4	13	TRBJ1-1	CASSRTGNTEAFF	TGTGCCAGCAGCAGGACAGGGAACACTGAAGCTTTCTTT
NA	NA	TRBV29-1	11	TRBJ1-2	CSVELAGGYTF	TGCAGCGTTGAGTTGGCAGGAGGCTACACCTTC
NA	NA	TRBV30	12	TRBJ1-2	CAWKQGYYGYTF	TGTGCCTGGAAGCAGGGCTACTATGGCTACACCTTC
TRBD1	NA	TRBV6-1	17	TRBJ1-5	CASSEAGTGALNQPQHF	TGTGCCAGCAGTGAAGCGGGTACAGGGGCGCTAAATCAGCCCCAGCATTTT
TRBD2	NA	TRBV19	15	TRBJ2-3	CATEGTSPRTDTQYF	TGTGCCACGGAGGGGACTAGCCCCCGCACAGATACGCAGTATTTT
NA	once	TRBV5-4	12	TRBJ1-2	CASSPSGYGYTF	TGTGCCAGCAGCCCCAGCGGATATGGCTACACCTTC
NA	NA	TRBV12-3/TRBV12-4	12	TRBJ2-7	CASRYGSYEQYF	TGTGCCAGCAGGTACGGGAGCTACGAGCAGTACTTC
NA	NA	TRBV5-1	14	TRBJ1-5	CASSLDTQGQPQHF	TGCGCCAGCAGCTTGGACACTCAGGGACAGCCCCAGCATTTT
TRBD1	few	TRBV5-1	14	TRBJ1-2	CASSSTGTALGYTF	TGCGCCAGCAGCTCTACCGGGACAGCCCTCGGCTACACCTTC